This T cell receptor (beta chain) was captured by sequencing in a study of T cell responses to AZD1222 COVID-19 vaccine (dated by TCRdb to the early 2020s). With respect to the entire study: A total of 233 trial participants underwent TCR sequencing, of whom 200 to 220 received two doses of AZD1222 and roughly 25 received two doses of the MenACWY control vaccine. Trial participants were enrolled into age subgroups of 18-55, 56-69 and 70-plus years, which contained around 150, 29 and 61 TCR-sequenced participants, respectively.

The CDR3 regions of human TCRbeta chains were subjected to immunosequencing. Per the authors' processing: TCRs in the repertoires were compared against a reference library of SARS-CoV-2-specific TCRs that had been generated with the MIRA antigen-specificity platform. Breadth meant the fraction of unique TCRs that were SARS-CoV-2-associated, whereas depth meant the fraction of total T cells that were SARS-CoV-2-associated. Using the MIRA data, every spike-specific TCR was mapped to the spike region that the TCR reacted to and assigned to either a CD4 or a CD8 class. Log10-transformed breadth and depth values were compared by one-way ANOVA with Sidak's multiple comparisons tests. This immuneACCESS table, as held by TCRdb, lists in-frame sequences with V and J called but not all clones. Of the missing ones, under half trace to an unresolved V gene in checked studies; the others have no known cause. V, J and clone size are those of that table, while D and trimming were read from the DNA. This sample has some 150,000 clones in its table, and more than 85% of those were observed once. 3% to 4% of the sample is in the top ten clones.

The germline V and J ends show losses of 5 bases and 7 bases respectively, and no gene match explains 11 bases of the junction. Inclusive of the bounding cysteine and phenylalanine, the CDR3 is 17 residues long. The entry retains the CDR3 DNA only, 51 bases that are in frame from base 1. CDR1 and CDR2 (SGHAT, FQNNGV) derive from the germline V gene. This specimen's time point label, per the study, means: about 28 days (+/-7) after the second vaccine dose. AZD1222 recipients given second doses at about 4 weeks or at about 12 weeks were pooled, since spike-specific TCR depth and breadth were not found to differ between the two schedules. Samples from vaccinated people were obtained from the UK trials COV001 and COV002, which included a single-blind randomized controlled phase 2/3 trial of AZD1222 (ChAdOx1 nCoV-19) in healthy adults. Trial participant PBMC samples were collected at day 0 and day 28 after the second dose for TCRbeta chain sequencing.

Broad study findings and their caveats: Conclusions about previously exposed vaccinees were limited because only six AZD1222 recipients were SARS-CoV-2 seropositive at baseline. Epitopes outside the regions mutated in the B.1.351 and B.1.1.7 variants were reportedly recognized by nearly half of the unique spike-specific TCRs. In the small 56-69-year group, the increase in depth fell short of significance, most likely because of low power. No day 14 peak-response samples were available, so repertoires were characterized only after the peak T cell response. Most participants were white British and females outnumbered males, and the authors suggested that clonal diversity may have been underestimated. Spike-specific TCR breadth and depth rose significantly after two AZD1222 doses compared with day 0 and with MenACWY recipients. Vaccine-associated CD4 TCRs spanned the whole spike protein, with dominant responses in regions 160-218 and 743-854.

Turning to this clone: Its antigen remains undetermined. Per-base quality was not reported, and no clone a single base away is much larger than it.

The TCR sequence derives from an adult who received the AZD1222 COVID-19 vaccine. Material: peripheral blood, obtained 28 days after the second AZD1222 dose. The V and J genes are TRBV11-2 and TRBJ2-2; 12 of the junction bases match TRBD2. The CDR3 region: CASSHRLAGEMHGELFF. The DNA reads TGTGCCAGCAGCCATAGACTAGCGGGAGAAATGCACGGGGAGCTGTTTTTT.